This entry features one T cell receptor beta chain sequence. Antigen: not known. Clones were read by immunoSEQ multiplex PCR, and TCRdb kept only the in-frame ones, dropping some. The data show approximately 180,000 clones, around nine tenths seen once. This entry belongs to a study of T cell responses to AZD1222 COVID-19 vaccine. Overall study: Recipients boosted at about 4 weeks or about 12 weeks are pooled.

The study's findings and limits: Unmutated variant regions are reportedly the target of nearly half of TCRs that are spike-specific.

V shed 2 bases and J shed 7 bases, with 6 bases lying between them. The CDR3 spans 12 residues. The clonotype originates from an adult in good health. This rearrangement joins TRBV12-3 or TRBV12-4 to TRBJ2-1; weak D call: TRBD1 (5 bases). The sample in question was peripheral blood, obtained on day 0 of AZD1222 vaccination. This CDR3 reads CASSLTGNEQFF. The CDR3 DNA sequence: TGTGCCAGCAGTTTAACAGGAAATGAGCAGTTCTTC.